These 14 T cell receptor beta chains originate from one sample sequenced in a study of circulating and synovial CD4+ cells in juvenile arthritis. TCRdb's table, derived via immunoSEQ multiplex PCR, lists solely in-frame clones and lacks some. Among 30,000 to 40,000 clones listed, over 90% were seen once. Sequencing was carried out using CD4+ T cells from blood. The receptors derive from a human donor with juvenile idiopathic arthritis.

The chain links TRBV9 to TRBJ2-2; 15 bases align to TRBD2. This CDR3 has 15 amino acids. V shed 3 bases and J 6 bases; nucleotides not matched to a gene: 0. Germline lookup yields CDR1 SGDLS and CDR2 YYNGEE. The CDR3 DNA reads TGTGCCAGCAGCGGGACTAGCGGGGGGGCCGGGGAGCTGTTTTTT. It translates to CASSGTSGGAGELFF.

This clone was recorded only once. The CDR3 spells CAWSLVGYTF. The DNA of the CDR3 is TGTGCCTGGAGCCTCGTTGGCTACACCTTC. The genes are TRBV30 and TRBJ1-2, with D hard to call. The V gene lost 3 bases and the J gene lost 7 bases, with 6 bases spanning the gap. The CDR3 has 10 amino acids. Per the germline V gene, CDR1 is GTSNPN and CDR2 is SVGIG (reference sequence).

The chain couples TRBV27 to TRBJ2-1, with no clear D. V was clipped by 5 bases and J by 7 bases, with 12 bases between them. Germline CDR1 MNHEY, CDR2 SMNVEV (reference sequence). The CDR3 runs to 13 residues. The CDR3 here is CASSPRMENEQFF. The CDR3 DNA sequence: TGTGCCAGCAGTCCGCGGATGGAGAATGAGCAGTTCTTC.

This clone was recorded only once. The chain has TRBV18 and TRBJ1-1; D gene ambiguous. Germline CDR1 KGHSH, CDR2 LQKENI. V was shortened by 3 bases and J by 5 bases, with 7 bases between the two germline ends. There are 12 residues in the CDR3. CDR3 protein: CASSPGATEAFF. CDR3 DNA: TGTGCCAGCTCACCGGGCGCGACTGAAGCTTTCTTT. Variable domain in full (rest from reference TRBV18 and TRBJ1-1): NAGVMQNPRHLVRRRGQEARLRCSPMKGHSHVYWYRQLPEEGLKFMVYLQKENIIDESGMPKERFSAEFPKEGPSILRIQQVVRGDSAAYFCASSPGATEAFFGQGTRLTVV.

This clone was counted a single time. The rearrangement uses TRBV30 and TRBJ2-2; D remains unclear. The V end was cut by 3 bases, the J end by 4 bases, with 12 bases between. The germline V gene encodes CDR1 GTSNPN and CDR2 SVGIG (reference sequence). This CDR3 is built from 14 residues. In DNA, the CDR3 is TGTGCCTGGAGAGTCCGGTCGGGCACCGGGGAGCTGTTTTTT. Translated: CAWRVRSGTGELFF.

V and J are TRBV4-1 and TRBJ2-7; D remains unclear. Germline lookup yields CDR1 MGHRA and CDR2 YSYEKL. The CDR3 spans 14 residues. Trimming left V 11 bases short and J 5 bases short, with 22 bases between. The CDR3 bases are TGCGCCGGAAGAGGAGAGGAACGGGTGGACGAGCAGTACTTC. Protein product: CAGRGEERVDEQYF.

This chain connects TRBV15 to TRBJ2-7, with 8 bases identical to TRBD2. The V segment lost 5 bases and the J segment 3 bases; nucleotides outside the gene matches: 9. The CDR3 totals 15 residues. Looked up from germline, CDR1 is LNHNV and CDR2 is YYDKDF (reference sequence). Here the CDR3 DNA reads TGTGCCACCAGCTTGGGAACGGGGGGGAGCTACGAGCAGTACTTC. Its translation: CATSLGTGGSYEQYF.

This rearrangement joins TRBV28 to TRBJ2-3, with D possibly being TRBD2 (5 bases). This CDR3 has 13 amino acids. The V gene's germline CDR1 is MDHEN and CDR2 SYDVKM. V was clipped by 8 bases and J by 0 bases, with 9 bases between them. This CDR3 reads CASRGWSTDTQYF. CDR3 nucleotide sequence: TGTGCCAGCCGAGGGTGGAGCACAGATACGCAGTATTTT.

The rearrangement uses TRBV25-1 and TRBJ1-1; D uncertain. Trimming took off 3 bases at V and 4 bases at J, with 12 bases between the two ends. CDR1 is MGHDK and CDR2 is SYGVNS in the germline V gene. The CDR3 runs 14 residues. CDR3: CASSDPLGGTEAFF. The CDR3 region has the DNA TGTGCCAGCAGTGATCCACTTGGCGGCACTGAAGCTTTCTTT. Full variable domain (remainder filled in from reference TRBV25-1 and TRBJ1-1): EADIYQTPRYLVIGTGKKITLECSQTMGHDKMYWYQQDPGMELHLIHYSYGVNSTEKGDLSSESTVSRIRTEHFPLTLESARPSHTSQYLCASSDPLGGTEAFFGQGTRLTVV.

For this clone: A read error may produce the germline difference seen at one junction end. Other DNA sequences of this sample code for an identical CDR3. This chain uses TRBV2 with TRBJ2-7; 11 bases map to TRBD1. The CDR3 covers 14 residues. Per the germline V gene, CDR1 is SNHLY and CDR2 is FYNNEI. CDR3 DNA sequence: TGCGCCAGCAACCTCCGGGACAGGGGGTACGAGCAGTACTTC. Encoded protein: CASNLRDRGYEQYF. The full variable domain, its missing parts supplied by reference TRBV2 and TRBJ2-7, is EPEVTQTPSHQVTQMGQEVILRCVPISNHLYFYWYRQILGQKVEFLVSFYNNEISEKSEIFDDQFSVERPDGSNFTLKIRSTKLEDSAMYFCASNLRDRGYEQYFGPGTRLTVT.

This clone was seen only once. For the CDR3, the DNA is TGTGCCAGCAGCTCCGAGGGCAGGGGTGAGCAGTTCTTC. It encodes CASSSEGRGEQFF. The V gene is TRBV9, the J gene TRBJ2-1; a possible D gene is TRBD1 (6 bases). CDR3 length equals 13 residues. Deletions cut 4 bases from V and 9 bases from J, with 14 bases between. Germline V gene data show CDR1 as SGDLS and CDR2 as YYNGEE. Looking up the rest from reference TRBV9 and TRBJ2-1 gives the full variable domain: DSGVTQTPKHLITATGQRVTLRCSPRSGDLSVYWYQQSLDQGLQFLIQYYNGEERAKGNILERFSAQQFPDLHSELNLSSLELGDSALYFCASSSEGRGEQFFGPGTRLTVL.

V is TRBV4-1 and J is TRBJ2-6; D gene uncertain. Germline V gives CDR1 MGHRA, CDR2 YSYEKL. The CDR3 covers 16 residues. V was pared by 4 bases and J by 0 bases, with 10 bases between. CDR3 amino acids: CASSPIKASGANVLTF. CDR3 DNA: TGCGCCAGCAGCCCCATTAAAGCCTCTGGGGCCAACGTCCTGACTTTC.

The chain uses TRBV9 and TRBJ1-5; D may be TRBD1 (6 bases). The CDR3 loop spans 16 amino acids. V was clipped by 4 bases and J by 5 bases, with 19 bases between them. The V gene's germline CDR1 is SGDLS and CDR2 YYNGEE. The CDR3 reads CASSLPVRGLDQPQHF. For the CDR3, the DNA is TGTGCCAGCAGCCTCCCAGTCAGGGGCCTCGATCAGCCCCAGCATTTT. The full variable domain, completed using reference TRBV9 and TRBJ1-5, is DSGVTQTPKHLITATGQRVTLRCSPRSGDLSVYWYQQSLDQGLQFLIQYYNGEERAKGNILERFSAQQFPDLHSELNLSSLELGDSALYFCASSLPVRGLDQPQHFGDGTRLSIL.

The chain joins TRBV18 to TRBJ2-5, with unresolved D. The CDR3 contains 12 residues. V was trimmed by 2 bases and J by 4 bases, leaving 5 bases between them. From germline, CDR1 is KGHSH and CDR2 LQKENI. CDR3 amino acids: CASSPERETQYF. As DNA, the CDR3 is TGTGCCAGCTCACCAGAGAGAGAGACCCAGTACTTC.